The 24 T cell receptor beta chains in this list originate from one sample, sequenced in a study of shared clonotypes between healthy human individuals. Method: immunoSEQ multiplex PCR; TCRdb's copy keeps in-frame clones and lacks some. The sample shows roughly 760,000 clones, about 74% of them seen only once. The specimen was memory CD4+ T cells sorted from blood. Stated subset: CD45RA-negative fraction. The receptor set was obtained from a woman aged 30 to 39 in good health.

The chain recombines TRBV5-1 with TRBJ1-1; D is ambiguous. Germline values: CDR1 SGHRS, CDR2 YFSETQ. CDR3 length equals 16 residues. Trimming took 4 bases from V and 3 from J, leaving 19 bases between them. The DNA of the CDR3 is TGCGCCAGCAGCAAACTTTACTCCGCAGGCCACACTGAAGCTTTCTTT. Its protein is CASSKLYSAGHTEAFF.

The chain couples TRBV5-1 to TRBJ2-7; possible D gene TRBD2, 5 bases. The V end lost 0 bases, the J end lost 4 bases, and 11 bases lay between the germline ends. The CDR3 has 14 amino acids. The germline V gene has CDR1 SGHRS and CDR2 YFSETQ. The CDR3 DNA reads as TGCGCCAGCAGCTTGGAGCCGGGGAAGTACGAGCAGTACTTC. It is translated as CASSLEPGKYEQYF. Supplemented by reference TRBV5-1 and TRBJ2-7, the full variable domain reads KAGVTQTPRYLIKTRGQQVTLSCSPISGHRSVSWYQQTPGQGLQFLFEYFSETQRNKGNFPGRFSGRQFSNSRSEMNVSTLELGDSALYLCASSLEPGKYEQYFGPGTRLTVT.

This clone was detected only a few times. The V call is TRBV7-9, the J call TRBJ2-2; 7 bases map to TRBD2. The CDR3 runs to 15 residues. V lost 4 bases to trimming and J lost 4 bases; unmatched junction nucleotides: 6. From germline, CDR1 is SEHNR and CDR2 FQNEAQ (reference sequence). CDR3 in amino acids: CASSWRLAGTGELFF. DNA of the CDR3: TGTGCCAGCAGCTGGAGACTAGCTGGCACCGGGGAGCTGTTTTTT.

This clone showed up just once. The rearrangement uses TRBV28 and TRBJ2-5; perhaps TRBD2 as D (5 bases). V was clipped by 10 bases and J by 6 bases, with 15 bases between them. The germline V gene has CDR1 MDHEN and CDR2 SYDVKM. The CDR3 extends over 12 amino acids. The CDR3 is CAIASGAKTQYF. CDR3 nucleotides: TGTGCCATCGCGAGCGGAGCTAAGACCCAGTACTTC.

This chain connects TRBV30 to TRBJ2-3; D uncertain. Germline CDR1 and CDR2: GTSNPN and SVGIG (reference sequence). This CDR3 region has 12 residues. The V end lost 3 bases, the J end lost 0 bases, and 4 bases lay between the germline ends. CDR3 nucleotide sequence: TGTGCCTGGAGCAGTAGCACAGATACGCAGTATTTT. Encoded protein: CAWSSSTDTQYF.

The chain links TRBV27 to TRBJ2-7; D gene unclear. The CDR3 covers 14 residues. The germline CDR1 and CDR2 sequences are MNHEY and SMNVEV (reference sequence). V lost 2 bases and J 10 bases, leaving 18 bases between the germline ends. The CDR3 loop is CASSLTAFGGFQYF. Here the CDR3 DNA reads TGTGCCAGCAGTTTAACGGCGTTCGGTGGTTTTCAGTACTTC.

This clone was recorded a few times. V is TRBV7-9 and J is TRBJ1-4; no firm D call. V shed 3 bases and J shed 8 bases, with 13 bases lying between them. Germline lookup yields CDR1 SEHNR and CDR2 FQNEAQ (reference sequence). This CDR3 comprises 14 residues. The CDR3: CASSFSSGGEKLFF. Written as DNA, the CDR3 is TGTGCCAGCAGCTTCTCATCCGGAGGCGAAAAACTGTTTTTT.

The V gene is TRBV10-2, the J gene TRBJ1-1, with TRBD1 as a possible D gene (5 bases). The CDR3 is 16 amino acids. Germline CDR1 and CDR2: WSHSY and SAAADI. V was pared by 6 bases and J by 3 bases, with 20 bases between. The CDR3 spells CASSPQGAGSDTEAFF. As DNA, the CDR3 is TGCGCCAGCAGCCCCCAGGGTGCAGGATCAGACACTGAAGCTTTCTTT.

This chain uses TRBV7-2 with TRBJ2-7; TRBD2 matches at 9 bases. With V trimmed by 5 bases and J by 3 bases, 11 bases remained unmatched. Germline values: CDR1 SGHTA, CDR2 FQGNSA. CDR3 length: 16 amino acids. The CDR3 is CASSPWAASGVYEQYF. CDR3 nucleotide sequence: TGTGCCAGCAGCCCCTGGGCCGCTAGCGGGGTCTACGAGCAGTACTTC.

A word on this clone: Within the sample, other DNA sequences also encode this same CDR3. V gene TRBV6-1 combines with J gene TRBJ1-2; 8 nucleotides match TRBD1. From germline, CDR1 is MNHNS and CDR2 SASEGT. The CDR3 covers 13 residues. V shed 3 bases and J 8 bases; nucleotides not matched to a gene: 5. CDR3 region: CASSDQGARGYTF. The CDR3 coding sequence is TGTGCCAGCAGTGACCAGGGGGCACGGGGCTACACCTTC.

The rearrangement uses TRBV4-2 and TRBJ2-4, with TRBD1 matching over 8 bases. Looked up from germline, CDR1 is LGHNA and CDR2 is YNFKEQ. This CDR3 comprises 16 residues. V shed 0 bases, J shed 5 bases, and the junction held 6 bases outside the gene matches. The CDR3 protein is CASSQDVAGGENIQYF. In DNA, the CDR3 is TGTGCCAGCAGCCAAGATGTTGCAGGGGGCGAAAACATTCAGTACTTC.

V is TRBV5-4 and J is TRBJ2-6, with D perhaps TRBD1 (5 bases). The CDR3 loop spans 15 amino acids. V lost 4 bases and J lost 0, with 8 bases in between. Per the germline V gene, CDR1 is SGHNT and CDR2 is YYREEE (reference sequence). The CDR3 reads CASSPGSSGANVLTF. CDR3 bases: TGTGCCAGCAGCCCAGGGTCCTCTGGGGCCAACGTCCTGACTTTC.

Of note for this clone: This same CDR3 is encoded by further DNA sequences in the sample. V is TRBV27 and J is TRBJ2-2, with D unclear. V shed 2 bases and J shed 6 bases, with 4 bases lying between them. This CDR3 region has 12 residues. Germline V gives CDR1 MNHEY, CDR2 SMNVEV (reference sequence). The DNA for the CDR3 is TGTGCCAGCAGTTTAATTCCCGGGGAGCTGTTTTTT. Translating gives CASSLIPGELFF.

The chain recombines TRBV10-3 with TRBJ2-2, with 10 nucleotides matching TRBD1. Germline V lookup: CDR1 ENHRY, CDR2 SYGVKD. V gave up 4 bases and J gave up 0 bases; unmatched junction bases: 2. CDR3 length equals 16 residues. CDR3 in DNA: TGTGCCATCAGTGGGGGACAGGGGACGAACACCGGGGAGCTGTTTTTT. Encoded protein: CAISGGQGTNTGELFF.

This chain connects TRBV7-2 to TRBJ1-4; D is undetermined. Germline CDR1 and CDR2: SGHTA and FQGNSA. V was trimmed by 2 bases and J by 7 bases, leaving 17 bases between them. The CDR3 runs to 16 residues. The CDR3 DNA reads TGTGCCAGCAGCTTATTGGGGATAGGGCCAGGTGAAAAACTGTTTTTT. Its translation: CASSLLGIGPGEKLFF.

J is TRBJ1-2 and V is TRBV11-2; 10 nucleotides match TRBD1. The CDR3 consists of 13 residues. Trimming at V came to 5 bases and at J to 7 bases, leaving 4 bases not matched to a gene. Germline V CDR1 and CDR2: SGHAT, FQNNGV. The CDR3 sequence is CASSGRDRGGYTF. CDR3 nucleotide sequence: TGTGCCAGCAGCGGCCGGGACAGGGGTGGCTACACCTTC.

This clone was seen ten or more times. The chain recombines TRBV14 with TRBJ2-7; D may be TRBD1 or TRBD2 (5 bases each). This CDR3 is built from 16 residues. CDR1 and CDR2 (germline): SGHDN, FVKESK. V was shortened by 4 bases and J by 3 bases, with 19 bases between the two germline ends. CDR3 sequence (DNA): TGTGCCAGCAGCCTTCCCGGGGCCTCAAGCAGCTACGAGCAGTACTTC. Amino acids: CASSLPGASSSYEQYF.

This clone was seen just once. V is TRBV6-6 and J is TRBJ1-5, with D tentatively TRBD1 (5 bases). CDR1 MNHNY and CDR2 SVGAGI come from the germline V gene (reference sequence). This CDR3 is built from 16 residues. V lost 0 bases, J lost 0 bases, and 9 bases lay in between. The CDR3: CASSYSSGYSNQPQHF. The DNA of the CDR3 is TGTGCCAGCAGTTACTCGTCAGGGTATAGCAATCAGCCCCAGCATTTT.

The chain has TRBV11-2 and TRBJ2-7, with D unresolved. From germline, CDR1 is SGHAT and CDR2 FQNNGV. V lost 5 bases to trimming and J lost 4 bases, with 18 bases between them. The CDR3 extends over 15 amino acids. CDR3: CASSLKDQSEYEQYF. CDR3 sequence (DNA): TGTGCCAGCAGCCTGAAGGACCAGTCGGAGTACGAGCAGTACTTC.

This clone occurred once. The rearrangement joins TRBV28 to TRBJ2-4, with D possibly TRBD1 on 7 matching bases. The germline CDR1 and CDR2 sequences are MDHEN and SYDVKM. This CDR3 has 15 residues. V gave up 7 bases and J gave up 3 bases, with 16 bases separating them. The CDR3 DNA sequence: TGTGCCAGCACCCCTCCGCAGGGGGGCAAAAACATTCAGTACTTC. This gives the protein CASTPPQGGKNIQYF.

The gene calls are TRBV27 and TRBJ2-7; no clear D. Trimming stripped 6 bases from V and 6 bases from J, with 24 bases between. Germline assignment: CDR1 MNHEY and CDR2 SMNVEV (reference sequence). The CDR3 consists of 16 residues. The CDR3 loop is CASSPTGGRSPREQYF. The CDR3, as DNA: TGTGCCAGCAGCCCCACCGGCGGCCGTAGTCCTCGCGAGCAGTACTTC.

The sample holds a few counts of this clone. CDR3 protein: CASSRGTTGANVLTF. CDR3 DNA sequence: TGTGCCAGCAGCCGCGGAACCACGGGGGCCAACGTCCTGACTTTC. The V gene is TRBV11-3, the J gene TRBJ2-6; D gene ambiguous. CDR3 length: 15 residues. Germline CDR1 SGHNT, CDR2 YENEEA. V dropped 5 bases and J dropped 4 bases, with 12 bases sitting between them.

The chain's CDR3 is CAIRPEGADTEAFF. The CDR3 DNA sequence: TGTGCCATCAGACCGGAAGGGGCAGACACTGAAGCTTTCTTT. This chain links TRBV10-3 with TRBJ1-1; D possibly corresponds to TRBD1 (5 bases). There are 14 residues in the CDR3. Germline lookup yields CDR1 ENHRY and CDR2 SYGVKD. The V end lost 6 bases, the J end lost 3 bases, and 14 bases lay between the germline ends.

V and J are TRBV7-8 and TRBJ1-5, with TRBD1 as a possible D gene (5 bases). V lost 5 bases and J 2 bases, leaving 13 bases between the germline ends. This CDR3 is built from 15 residues. The germline V gene has CDR1 SGHVS and CDR2 FQNEAQ. The CDR3 here is CASSARQGGNQPQHF. The CDR3 DNA reads as TGTGCCAGCAGCGCGAGGCAGGGCGGCAATCAGCCCCAGCATTTT.